Listed here are 28 T cell receptor beta chains from one sample, sequenced in a study of cytomegalovirus exposure and HLA in healthy donors. Profiled with immunoSEQ multiplex PCR; TCRdb holds only in-frame clones, not every one. The sample holds 150,000 to 200,000 clones, roughly 82% seen once. The sample taken for sequencing was PBMCs. Every receptor here comes from a young woman in good health and CMV-seronegative.

In this sample, this clone turned up a few times. The chain combines TRBV7-6 with TRBJ2-7; maybe TRBD2 (6 bases). The CDR3 sequence is 13 residues long. The V and J ends lost 1 base and 3 bases respectively, with 7 bases between them. CDR1 is SGHVS, CDR2 FNYEAQ, per germline. The CDR3 DNA reads as TGTGCCAGCAGCTTAGGGCGGGGCTACGAGCAGTACTTC. Translated: CASSLGRGYEQYF.

In DNA, the CDR3 is TGTGCCAGCAGCCCGGACAGGGGGAGCTCTGGGGCCAACGTCCTGACTTTC. Its protein is CASSPDRGSSGANVLTF. The genes are TRBV5-6 and TRBJ2-6, with 10 bases fitting TRBD1. Germline V CDR1 and CDR2: SGHDT, YYEEEE. The V gene end was trimmed by 4 bases and the J gene end by 0 bases; junction bases not matched to a gene: 4. CDR3 length: 17 residues. Supplemented by reference TRBV5-6 and TRBJ2-6, the full variable domain reads DAGVTQSPTHLIKTRGQQVTLRCSPKSGHDTVSWYQQALGQGPQFIFQYYEEEERQRGNFPDRFSGHQFPNYSSELNVNALLLGDSALYLCASSPDRGSSGANVLTFGAGSRLTVL.

This chain connects TRBV7-9 to TRBJ2-3; unclear D gene. V dropped 2 bases and J dropped 6 bases, with 9 bases sitting between them. The CDR3 consists of 13 residues. Looked up from germline, CDR1 is SEHNR and CDR2 is FQNEAQ (reference sequence). The CDR3 spells CASSLLAADTQYF. The DNA for the CDR3 is TGTGCCAGCAGCTTACTGGCAGCGGATACGCAGTATTTT.

V gene TRBV5-1 combines with J gene TRBJ2-1; TRBD2 matches 13 bases. The germline V gene has CDR1 SGHRS and CDR2 YFSETQ. Germline trimming cut 3 bases from V and 4 bases from J; bases unmatched to any gene: 13. The CDR3 has 19 amino acids. CDR3 in amino acids: CASSSPGLAGMGSYNEQFF. The CDR3 DNA sequence: TGCGCCAGCAGCTCACCGGGACTAGCGGGAATGGGTTCGTACAATGAGCAGTTCTTC. Full variable domain (outside the CDR3, taken from reference TRBV5-1 and TRBJ2-1): KAGVTQTPRYLIKTRGQQVTLSCSPISGHRSVSWYQQTPGQGLQFLFEYFSETQRNKGNFPGRFSGRQFSNSRSEMNVSTLELGDSALYLCASSSPGLAGMGSYNEQFFGPGTRLTVL.

This clone was detected a few times. This sequence joins TRBV18 and TRBJ1-1, with D perhaps matching TRBD1 (6 bases). V lost 8 bases to trimming and J lost 5 bases, with 18 bases between them. CDR3 length: 14 amino acids. Germline CDR1 reads KGHSH; CDR2 reads LQKENI. DNA of the CDR3: TGTGCCAGCCCACGCAAACAGGGTGTGACTGAAGCTTTCTTT. Protein product: CASPRKQGVTEAFF.

J is TRBJ2-5 and V is TRBV2; maybe TRBD2 (6 bases). The CDR3 is made up of 15 amino acids. CDR1 SNHLY and CDR2 FYNNEI come from the germline V gene. With 6 bases removed from V and 5 bases from J, the gap between germline ends came to 19 bases. For the CDR3, the DNA is TGTGCCAGCAGACGGGGCGGGGCGTCCGTCGAGACCCAGTACTTC. Translated: CASRRGGASVETQYF.

This chain connects TRBV27 to TRBJ2-7; a possible D gene is TRBD2 (6 bases). Germline V gene data show CDR1 as MNHEY and CDR2 as SMNVEV (reference sequence). CDR3 size: 15 residues. Trimming left V 6 bases short and J 6 bases short, with 21 bases between. CDR3 amino acids: CASRVQAVAVGEQYF. CDR3 in DNA: TGTGCCAGCAGGGTCCAGGCGGTAGCGGTTGGCGAGCAGTACTTC.

The rearrangement uses TRBV7-2 and TRBJ2-7; tentative D call: TRBD2 (5 bases). Germline values: CDR1 SGHTA, CDR2 FQGNSA. The ends were cut back, 5 bases at V and 2 bases at J, with 13 bases in the middle. The CDR3 length is 14 residues. In nucleotides, the CDR3 is TGTGCCAGCAGCCCCGGACGGGGAACCTACGAGCAGTACTTC. Its translation: CASSPGRGTYEQYF.

This chain connects TRBV4-1 to TRBJ2-3, with a tentative D call TRBD1 (5 bases). Germline assignment: CDR1 MGHRA and CDR2 YSYEKL. This CDR3 region has 17 residues. V was shortened by 1 base and J by 3 bases, with 17 bases between the two germline ends. CDR3 sequence: CASSQGRGGVYTDTQYF. CDR3 DNA sequence: TGCGCCAGCAGCCAAGGTAGGGGCGGAGTGTATACAGATACGCAGTATTTT.

The chain carries TRBV4-1 and TRBJ2-1; possible D gene TRBD2, 5 bases. The CDR3 loop spans 14 amino acids. With 8 bases removed from V and 8 bases from J, the gap between germline ends came to 19 bases. CDR1 and CDR2 from the germline V gene are MGHRA and YSYEKL. The DNA for the CDR3 is TGCGCCAGCGGCCGGGGTCCGGGATTCTATGAGCAGTTCTTC. Amino acid sequence: CASGRGPGFYEQFF.

This sequence joins TRBV19 and TRBJ1-6, with unresolved D. In germline, CDR1 is LNHDA, CDR2 SQIVND (reference sequence). The CDR3 consists of 15 residues. Trimming cost V 0 bases and J 4 bases, with 7 bases left between them. CDR3 loop: CASSIDQAYNSPLHF. The CDR3 DNA sequence: TGTGCCAGTAGTATAGACCAAGCTTATAATTCACCCCTCCACTTT.

V and J are TRBV29-1 and TRBJ2-7; the match to TRBD2 covers 8 bases. Germline trimming cut 6 bases from V and 1 base from J; bases unmatched to any gene: 8. Germline V gives CDR1 SQVTM, CDR2 ANQGSEA. The CDR3 totals 14 residues. The CDR3 is CSVGTRLASYEQYF. DNA for the CDR3: TGCAGCGTCGGGACACGACTAGCGTCCTACGAGCAGTACTTC.

The chain uses TRBV27 and TRBJ2-3, with TRBD1 identical over 8 bases. Trimming cost V 6 bases and J 4 bases; bases outside gene matches: 9. Germline CDR1 reads MNHEY; CDR2 reads SMNVEV (reference sequence). The length of the CDR3 is 15 residues. The CDR3 DNA reads TGTGCCAGCAGACTGACAGGGGAGGTGTCAGATACGCAGTATTTT. Encoded protein: CASRLTGEVSDTQYF.

This sequence joins TRBV27 and TRBJ1-4; D not resolved. Between the trimmed V and J ends, which lost 3 bases and 0 bases, there was a span of 5 bases. The CDR3 loop spans 14 amino acids. The germline CDR1 and CDR2 sequences are MNHEY and SMNVEV (reference sequence). The CDR3 bases are TGTGCCAGCAGTTTCATTGCAACTAATGAAAAACTGTTTTTT. It translates to CASSFIATNEKLFF. The variable domain in full, with the rest retrieved from reference TRBV27 and TRBJ1-4, is EAQVTQNPRYLITVTGKKLTVTCSQNMNHEYMSWYRQDPGLGLRQIYYSMNVEVTDKGDVPEGYKVSRKEKRNFPLILESPSPNQTSLYFCASSFIATNEKLFFGSGTQLSVL.

CDR3 in DNA: TGTGCCAGCAGCCAAGATCGCGGGGGGCAGGTCACCGGGGAGCTGTTTTTT. It translates to CASSQDRGGQVTGELFF. The chain is built from TRBV4-2 and TRBJ2-2; 8 bases match TRBD2. After removal of 0 bases from V and 4 bases from J, the junction contained 7 bases not matched to a gene. The CDR3 is 17 amino acids. Germline V gene lookup returns CDR1 LGHNA and CDR2 YNFKEQ.

The V call is TRBV4-2, the J call TRBJ1-2, with 7 bases identical to TRBD1. The germline gives CDR1 LGHNA, CDR2 YNFKEQ. The J segment lost 6 bases and the V segment lost 0 bases, leaving 7 bases of the junction unmatched. There are 15 residues in the CDR3. Here the CDR3 DNA reads TGTGCCAGCAGCCAAGATAAGGGGGCGAAGAATGGCTACACCTTC. Translation: CASSQDKGAKNGYTF.

The V and J genes are TRBV27 and TRBJ1-1, with 7 bases matching TRBD1. The germline gives CDR1 MNHEY, CDR2 SMNVEV (reference sequence). The ends lost 2 bases at V and 11 bases at J; junction bases unmatched: 5. CDR3 length: 12 amino acids. CDR3 region: CASSLVGQVAFF. The CDR3, as DNA: TGTGCCAGCAGTTTAGTAGGACAGGTGGCTTTCTTT.

This chain links TRBV2 with TRBJ1-1; D not resolved. The CDR3 is 12 amino acids. The V end was cut by 4 bases, the J end by 3 bases, with 6 bases between. The germline gives CDR1 SNHLY, CDR2 FYNNEI. CDR3 protein: CASSVDYTEAFF. The CDR3 DNA follows: TGTGCCAGCAGTGTAGACTACACTGAAGCTTTCTTT.

The V call is TRBV7-2, the J call TRBJ2-1, with 9 bases fitting TRBD2. V was pared by 1 base and J by 6 bases, with 4 bases of the junction left unmatched. Germline CDR1 is SGHTA and CDR2 is FQGNSA. This CDR3 spans 15 amino acids. CDR3 nucleotides: TGTGCCAGCAGCTTAGGGACTAGCGAAGGCAATGAGCAGTTCTTC. This encodes CASSLGTSEGNEQFF.

This clone was detected only once. This sequence joins TRBV15 and TRBJ1-5; TRBD1 aligns across 7 bases. The V gene end was trimmed by 3 bases and the J gene end by 3 bases; junction bases not matched to a gene: 5. Germline V gives CDR1 LNHNV, CDR2 YYDKDF (reference sequence). The CDR3 spans 15 residues. This chain's CDR3 is CATSSRDSPNQPQHF. The CDR3 DNA reads TGTGCCACCAGCAGCCGGGACAGTCCCAATCAGCCCCAGCATTTT.

The genes are TRBV5-1 and TRBJ2-2, with TRBD2 as a possible D gene (5 bases). Germline V gene sequence: CDR1 SGHRS, CDR2 YFSETQ. This CDR3 has 18 amino acids. The V gene lost 0 bases and the J gene lost 3 bases, with 18 bases spanning the gap. CDR3 DNA sequence: TGCGCCAGCAGCTTGGGCATGTCCAAGGTCGGGGACACCGGGGAGCTGTTTTTT. This translates into CASSLGMSKVGDTGELFF.

The V and J genes are TRBV5-6 and TRBJ1-3; perhaps TRBD1 as D (5 bases). Trimming removed 0 bases at V and 3 bases at J, with 10 bases between. The CDR3 spans 15 residues. Germline V gene data show CDR1 as SGHDT and CDR2 as YYEEEE. In nucleotides, the CDR3 is TGTGCCAGCAGCTTGGGGGCAGGGTATGGAAACACCATATATTTT. Its translation is CASSLGAGYGNTIYF.

The CDR3 loop is CASSVPHSGRDLTQYF. The CDR3 DNA follows: TGTGCCAGCAGCGTACCTCATAGCGGGAGGGATCTTACGCAGTATTTT. This sequence joins TRBV9 and TRBJ2-3; 11 positions match TRBD2. J gave up 8 bases and V 1 base, and 9 bases lay outside the gene matches. There are 16 residues in the CDR3. CDR1 is SGDLS and CDR2 is YYNGEE in the germline V gene.

The rearrangement links TRBV27 to TRBJ2-1, with 12 bases lining up with TRBD2. V lost 5 bases, J lost 7 bases, and 9 bases stayed unmatched. In germline, CDR1 is MNHEY, CDR2 SMNVEV (reference sequence). There are 16 residues in the CDR3. This chain's CDR3 is CASSRQTSGRVNEQFF. CDR3 DNA sequence: TGTGCCAGCAGTCGCCAGACTAGCGGGAGAGTAAATGAGCAGTTCTTC.

The CDR3 sequence: CAIISDRGDKYF. DNA for the CDR3: TGTGCCATCATTTCCGACAGGGGGGACAAGTACTTC. V usage is TRBV10-3 and J usage is TRBJ2-7, with 9 positions matching TRBD1. The CDR3 loop spans 12 amino acids. Germline V gives CDR1 ENHRY, CDR2 SYGVKD. Germline trimming cut 7 bases from V and 11 bases from J; bases unmatched to any gene: 9.

The genes are TRBV5-1 and TRBJ1-2; TRBD1 might be the D (5 bases). The CDR3 covers 12 residues. Trimming stripped 2 bases from V and 8 bases from J, with 10 bases between. Germline V gene sequence: CDR1 SGHRS, CDR2 YFSETQ. CDR3 loop: CASSLAGNGYTF. The CDR3, as DNA: TGCGCCAGCAGCTTAGCAGGGAACGGCTACACCTTC.

The J gene is TRBJ2-1, the V gene TRBV30, with 7 bases aligning to TRBD1. V shed 2 bases, J shed 8 bases, and the junction held 6 bases outside the gene matches. The germline CDR1 and CDR2 sequences are GTSNPN and SVGIG (reference sequence). This CDR3 has 13 amino acids. The DNA for the CDR3 is TGTGCCTGGAGTCCGGGACAGTTCTATGAGCAGTTCTTC. It specifies CAWSPGQFYEQFF.

The chain has TRBV11-2 and TRBJ2-7; maybe TRBD2 (5 bases). Germline V gene sequence: CDR1 SGHAT, CDR2 FQNNGV. The CDR3 is 13 residues long. The V end lost 1 base, the J end lost 6 bases, and 10 bases lay between the germline ends. CDR3 loop: CASSLVRGGEQYF. For the CDR3, the DNA is TGTGCCAGCAGCTTAGTCCGGGGTGGCGAGCAGTACTTC.